This T cell receptor beta chain stems from a study of blood T cell repertoires in COVID-19. Study as a whole: Samples of COVID-19 (acute and convalescent) were obtained from the United States, Italy and Spain. Nucleic acid was either cDNA or gDNA, and it came from T cells, B-cell-depleted T cells, or PBMCs.

Trimming left V 5 bases short and J 3 bases short, with 13 bases between. This CDR3 is 14 amino acids long. Germline V lookup: CDR1 LGHNT, CDR2 FRNRAP. In the authors' methods: Using reference gene primer amplification, nucleated cell counts were estimated. Sequencing used immunoSEQ multiplex PCR; TCRdb keeps in-frame clones, though not all of them. V and J calls and clone size come straight from that table; D and trimming were deduced from the DNA. This table has approximately 45,000 clones, 88% appearing once. V usage is TRBV12-5 and J usage is TRBJ1-1; no clear D. This receptor was identified in a human donor in a cohort sampled during active COVID-19. Sequencing was done on a sample of peripheral blood. CDR3 protein: CASGPRVADTEAFF. In nucleotides, the CDR3 is TGTGCTAGTGGTCCCCGGGTGGCGGACACTGAAGCTTTCTTT.